This TCR beta chain appears in the sequencing data of a study of vaccination and CD4 T cells after COVID-19. As for the study in general: Overlapping spike peptides served as the stimulus for the cells. These peptides came from SARS-CoV-2 and from the common cold coronaviruses HCoV-NL63, HCoV-OC43 and HCoV-229E.

As to treatment: approximately 9-day PBMC culture with coronavirus spike peptide pools or control peptides (ViraFEST assay). The Oncomine TCR Beta short-read assay generated sequence data from the DNA of cultured CD4+ T cells. Each CDR3 protein is one row after TCRdb ran MiXCR on the PCR reads. The sample lists 20,000 to 25,000 distinct CDR3 sequences, around 68% occurring once. About this clonotype itself: The target antigen is unknown.

The sequencing here drew on CD4+ T cells from blood, cultured in vitro, taken before SARS-CoV-2 vaccination. This clonotype was sampled from a human donor who received a COVID-19 vaccine.

The DNA of the CDR3 is TGCGCCAGCAGCTCGGACACCGGTATGAACACTGAAGCTTTCTTT. The encoded protein is CASSSDTGMNTEAFF. The V call is TRBV4-1, the J call TRBJ1-1, with D possibly being TRBD1 (5 bases). Trimming removed 5 bases at V and 0 bases at J, with 13 bases between. The CDR3 totals 15 residues. Germline CDR1 reads MGHRA; CDR2 reads YSYEKL.